Shown below are 16 T cell receptor beta chains from a single sample sequenced in a study of cytomegalovirus exposure and HLA in healthy donors. PCR used 60 Vbeta primers and 13 Jbeta primers. Sequenced by immunoSEQ multiplex PCR; TCRdb stores in-frame clones only, minus some. With 200,000 or so clones in the sample, the ten largest clones hold roughly 0.74%. The sample taken for sequencing was PBMCs. Source of these receptors: a boy younger than 18 in good health and CMV-seronegative.

The chain links TRBV10-3 to TRBJ2-7; D uncertain. This CDR3 has 11 residues. The V and J ends lost 3 bases and 4 bases respectively, with 4 bases between them. Germline V gene lookup returns CDR1 ENHRY and CDR2 SYGVKD. In nucleotides, the CDR3 is TGTGCCATCAGTGATTCTTACGAGCAGTACTTC. This encodes CAISDSYEQYF.

DNA for the CDR3: TGTGCCACCAGCAGAGATGCGGGTAACTACGAGCAGTACTTC. Its protein is CATSRDAGNYEQYF. The J gene is TRBJ2-7, the V gene TRBV15, with TRBD2 as a possible D gene (5 bases). The CDR3 is 14 residues long. Trimming stripped 0 bases from V and 3 bases from J, with 9 bases between. Looked up from germline, CDR1 is LNHNV and CDR2 is YYDKDF (reference sequence).

The chain is built from TRBV29-1 and TRBJ1-2; D gene unclear. Trimming left V 8 bases short and J 6 bases short, with 16 bases between. The CDR3 covers 12 residues. Germline CDR1 SQVTM, CDR2 ANQGSEA. The CDR3 DNA reads TGCAGCCTCCGGGCTGAACTAGATGGCTACACCTTC. Encoded protein: CSLRAELDGYTF.

The chain links TRBV5-1 to TRBJ1-2, with D perhaps TRBD1 (6 bases). Trimming took 4 bases from V and 4 from J, leaving 14 bases between them. In germline, CDR1 is SGHRS, CDR2 YFSETQ. This CDR3 is built from 14 residues. CDR3 DNA sequence: TGCGCCAGCAGCCCTGGACAGATCGGCTATGGCTACACCTTC. Translating it yields CASSPGQIGYGYTF.

J is TRBJ1-1 and V is TRBV6-1, with 9 bases identical to TRBD1. The CDR3 is made up of 12 amino acids. Germline V gives CDR1 MNHNS, CDR2 SASEGT. Trimming at V came to 6 bases and at J to 6 bases, leaving 2 bases not matched to a gene. The CDR3 nucleotides read TGTGCCAGCAGCGGGACAGGGCCTGAAGCTTTCTTT. It yields the protein CASSGTGPEAFF.

The chain joins TRBV4-3 to TRBJ2-7; 7 positions match TRBD1. Germline CDR1 reads LGHNA; CDR2 reads YSLEER. V was pared by 4 bases and J by 2 bases, with 14 bases of the junction left unmatched. The CDR3 is 17 amino acids. The CDR3: CASSPRFRGTEAYEQYF. As DNA, the CDR3 is TGCGCCAGCAGCCCCCGGTTCAGGGGGACGGAAGCCTACGAGCAGTACTTC.

The V call is TRBV7-2, the J call TRBJ2-1; no clear D. There are 13 residues in the CDR3. V was pared by 5 bases and J by 4 bases, with 9 bases between. Germline V gene sequence: CDR1 SGHTA, CDR2 FQGNSA. The CDR3 DNA is TGTGCCAGCAGCGAGGCAAATTACAATGAGCAGTTCTTC. It codes for CASSEANYNEQFF.

This sequence joins TRBV6-5 and TRBJ2-2; 7 bases map to TRBD1. V lost 0 bases, J lost 4 bases, and 5 bases stayed unmatched. Germline V gene lookup returns CDR1 MNHEY and CDR2 SVGAGI. The CDR3 runs 16 residues. CDR3 in amino acids: CASSYSTGLFTGELFF. The CDR3 nucleotides read TGTGCCAGCAGTTACTCGACAGGGCTCTTCACCGGGGAGCTGTTTTTT.

The chain recombines TRBV10-3 with TRBJ1-3; no reliable D call. Germline assignment: CDR1 ENHRY and CDR2 SYGVKD. V lost 3 bases to trimming and J lost 0 bases, with 6 bases between them. The CDR3 covers 14 residues. Here the CDR3 DNA reads TGTGCCATCAGTGACCAGAACTCTGGAAACACCATATATTTT. Its protein product is CAISDQNSGNTIYF.

The rearrangement links TRBV19 to TRBJ2-3; the D gene is possibly TRBD2 (6 bases). Looked up from germline, CDR1 is LNHDA and CDR2 is SQIVND (reference sequence). V lost 7 bases and J 9 bases, leaving 14 bases between the germline ends. The CDR3 length is 12 residues. The CDR3 sequence is CASKGGVSTQYF. CDR3 sequence (DNA): TGTGCCAGTAAAGGCGGGGTTTCGACGCAGTATTTT.

The V gene is TRBV5-4, the J gene TRBJ2-2; D is ambiguous. The CDR3 length is 12 residues. V gave up 0 bases and J gave up 7 bases, with 4 bases separating them. Germline V gene sequence: CDR1 SGHNT, CDR2 YYREEE (reference sequence). The CDR3: CASSLVNGELFF. The CDR3 nucleotides read TGTGCCAGCAGCTTGGTAAACGGGGAGCTGTTTTTT.

The chain links TRBV18 to TRBJ2-6, with TRBD2 as a possible D gene (6 bases). Trimming pared 1 base from V and 0 bases from J, leaving 16 bases between. Germline CDR1 and CDR2: KGHSH and LQKENI. This CDR3 contains 19 residues. The CDR3 sequence is CASSPRAGLSSSGANVLTF. The CDR3 coding sequence is TGTGCCAGCTCACCACGCGCGGGGCTCTCCAGCTCTGGGGCCAACGTCCTGACTTTC.

The V and J genes are TRBV2 and TRBJ2-5; D unclear. Germline-derived CDR1 and CDR2 are SNHLY and FYNNEI. V was trimmed by 5 bases and J by 5 bases, leaving 9 bases between them. There are 12 residues in the CDR3. In DNA, the CDR3 is TGTGCCAGCAGTCCGGAGTTCGAGACCCAGTACTTC. Protein product: CASSPEFETQYF.

The chain uses TRBV7-6 and TRBJ2-5, with 7 bases aligning to TRBD1. The trim removed 6 bases at V and 5 bases at J, leaving 6 bases unmatched. The CDR3 is made up of 13 amino acids. Germline CDR1 and CDR2: SGHVS and FNYEAQ. The CDR3 DNA follows: TGTGCCAGCAGGGGACAGTCGAAGGAGACCCAGTACTTC. Its translation: CASRGQSKETQYF.

The chain joins TRBV27 to TRBJ2-1, with 9 bases fitting TRBD2. The V gene's germline CDR1 is MNHEY and CDR2 SMNVEV (reference sequence). CDR3 length equals 16 residues. V lost 7 bases to trimming and J lost 2 bases; unmatched junction nucleotides: 9. The chain's CDR3 is CASKPAGGKAYNEQFF. DNA for the CDR3: TGTGCCAGCAAACCAGCGGGGGGTAAGGCCTACAATGAGCAGTTCTTC.

The chain joins TRBV7-2 to TRBJ1-6; D is perhaps TRBD1 (5 bases). The CDR3 is 15 residues long. V was cut by 2 bases and J by 5 bases, with 10 bases left in between. Germline V CDR1 and CDR2: SGHTA, FQGNSA. CDR3 amino acids: CASSLTQVNNSPLHF. CDR3 DNA: TGTGCCAGCAGCTTAACACAGGTTAATAATTCACCCCTCCACTTT.